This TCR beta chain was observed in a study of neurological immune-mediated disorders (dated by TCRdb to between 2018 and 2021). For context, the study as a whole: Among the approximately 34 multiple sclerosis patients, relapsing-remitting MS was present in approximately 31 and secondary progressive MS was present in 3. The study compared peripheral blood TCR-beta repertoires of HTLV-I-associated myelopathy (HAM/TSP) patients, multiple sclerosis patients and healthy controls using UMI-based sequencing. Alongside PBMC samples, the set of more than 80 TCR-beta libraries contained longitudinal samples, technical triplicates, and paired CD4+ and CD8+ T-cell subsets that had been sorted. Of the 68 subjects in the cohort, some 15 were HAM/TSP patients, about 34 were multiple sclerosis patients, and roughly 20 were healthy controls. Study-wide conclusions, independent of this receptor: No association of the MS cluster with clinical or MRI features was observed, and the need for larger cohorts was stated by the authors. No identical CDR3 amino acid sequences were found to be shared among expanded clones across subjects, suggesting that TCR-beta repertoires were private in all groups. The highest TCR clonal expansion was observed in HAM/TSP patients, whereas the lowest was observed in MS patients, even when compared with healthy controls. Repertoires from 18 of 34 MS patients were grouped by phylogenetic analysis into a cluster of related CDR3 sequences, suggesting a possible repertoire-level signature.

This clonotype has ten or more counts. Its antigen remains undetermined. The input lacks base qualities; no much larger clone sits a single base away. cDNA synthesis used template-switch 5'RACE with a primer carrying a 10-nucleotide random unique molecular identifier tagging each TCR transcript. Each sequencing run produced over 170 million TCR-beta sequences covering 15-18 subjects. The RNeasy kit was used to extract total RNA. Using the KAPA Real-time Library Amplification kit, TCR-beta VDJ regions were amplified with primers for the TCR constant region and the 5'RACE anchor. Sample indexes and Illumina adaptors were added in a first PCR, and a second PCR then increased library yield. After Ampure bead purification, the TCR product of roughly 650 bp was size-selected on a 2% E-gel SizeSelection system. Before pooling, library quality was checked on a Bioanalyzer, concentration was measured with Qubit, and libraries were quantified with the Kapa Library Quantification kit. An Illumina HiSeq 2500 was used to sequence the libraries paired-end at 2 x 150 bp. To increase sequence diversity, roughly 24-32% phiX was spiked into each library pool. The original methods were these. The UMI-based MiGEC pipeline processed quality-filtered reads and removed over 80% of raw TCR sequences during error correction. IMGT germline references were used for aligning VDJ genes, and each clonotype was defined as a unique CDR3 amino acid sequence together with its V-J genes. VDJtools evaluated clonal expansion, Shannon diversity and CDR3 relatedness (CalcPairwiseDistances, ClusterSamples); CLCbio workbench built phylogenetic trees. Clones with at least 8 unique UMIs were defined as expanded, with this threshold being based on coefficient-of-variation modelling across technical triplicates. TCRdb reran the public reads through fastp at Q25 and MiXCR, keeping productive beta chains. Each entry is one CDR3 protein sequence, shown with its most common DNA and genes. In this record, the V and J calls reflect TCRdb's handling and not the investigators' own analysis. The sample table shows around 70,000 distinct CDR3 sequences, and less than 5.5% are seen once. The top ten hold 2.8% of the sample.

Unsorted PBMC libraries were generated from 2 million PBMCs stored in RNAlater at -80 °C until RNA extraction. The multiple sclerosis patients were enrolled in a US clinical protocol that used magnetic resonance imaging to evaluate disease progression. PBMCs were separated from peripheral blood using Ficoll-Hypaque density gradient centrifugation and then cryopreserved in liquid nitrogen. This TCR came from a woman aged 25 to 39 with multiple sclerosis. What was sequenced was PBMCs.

Here is the DNA: TGTGCCAGCAGCACCGGACAGGGGGCGTCCTACGAGCAGTACTTC. It translates as CASSTGQGASYEQYF. Recombination linked TRBV7-2 to TRBJ2-7; TRBD1 aligns with 11 central bases. Reading from cysteine to phenylalanine, the CDR3 counts 15 amino acids. This entry keeps only the CDR3 DNA: 45 bases, framed from base 1. The germline V gene sets CDR1 to SGHTA and CDR2 to FQGNSA. The germline V and J ends show losses of 5 bases and 1 base respectively, and no gene match explains 4 bases of the junction. The full variable domain, completed from the reference TRBV7-2 and TRBJ2-7 proteins outside the CDR3, reads GAGVSQSPSNKVTEKGKDVELRCDPISGHTALYWYRQSLGQGLEFLIYFQGNSAPDKSGLPSDRFSAERTGGSVSTLTIQRTQQEDSAVYLCASSTGQGASYEQYFGPGTRLTVT.